The present T cell receptor beta chain was sequenced within a study of shared clonotypes between healthy human individuals. TCRdb keeps only in-frame clones here, not all; method: immunoSEQ multiplex PCR. Of about 1.5 million clones in the sample, under 99% were seen once. Trimming stripped 6 bases from V and 3 bases from J, with 20 bases between. The germline gives CDR1 LNHDA, CDR2 SQIVND (reference sequence). The CDR3 has 17 amino acids. The chain links TRBV19 to TRBJ2-2, with a weak D call TRBD2 (6 bases). What was sequenced was naive CD4+ T cells sorted from blood. The subset is: CD45RA+ positively selected. The TCR comes from a man under 40 in good health. The CDR3 sequence: CASSLLAGPAYTGELFF. CDR3 coding DNA: TGTGCCAGTAGCCTATTGGCGGGACCCGCATACACCGGGGAGCTGTTTTTT.